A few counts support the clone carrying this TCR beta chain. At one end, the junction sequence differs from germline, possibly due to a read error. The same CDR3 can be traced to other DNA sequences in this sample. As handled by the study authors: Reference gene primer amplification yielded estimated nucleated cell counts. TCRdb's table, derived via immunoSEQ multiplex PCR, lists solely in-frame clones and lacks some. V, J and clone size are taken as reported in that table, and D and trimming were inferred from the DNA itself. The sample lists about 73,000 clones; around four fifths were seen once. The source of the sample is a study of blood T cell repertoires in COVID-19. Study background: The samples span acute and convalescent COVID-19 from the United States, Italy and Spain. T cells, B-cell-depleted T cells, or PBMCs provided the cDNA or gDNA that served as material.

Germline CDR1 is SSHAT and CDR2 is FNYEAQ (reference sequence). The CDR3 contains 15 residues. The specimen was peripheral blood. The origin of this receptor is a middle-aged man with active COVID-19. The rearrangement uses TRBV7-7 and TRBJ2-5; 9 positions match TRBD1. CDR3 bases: TGTGCTAGCAGCTTAGACAGGGGGGGTCAAGAGACCCAGTACTTC. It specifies CASSLDRGGQETQYF.